This is a list of T cell receptor beta chains from one sample in a study of shared clonotypes between healthy human individuals. Assay: immunoSEQ multiplex PCR; the TCRdb copy retains only in-frame clones and omits some. Here the sample spans millions of clones, around nine tenths being singletons. Sequenced sample: naive CD4+ T cells sorted from blood. These receptors were obtained from a man between 18 and 35 years old in good health. The CDR3 runs from the conserved cysteine through the conserved F or W. A D gene is named only where the DNA matches it firmly. A row's size may be missing; if present it is once, few, many or a size class.

TRBD1 TRBJ2-7 TRBV19 . TGTGCCAGTAGTTCCGCCGGGACAGGGACCTCCTACGAGCAGTACTTC CASSSAGTGTSYEQYF
TRBD1 TRBJ2-1 TRBV6-4 . TGTGCCAGCAGTGGTCAGGGGGCAGCTAACAATGAGCAGTTCTTC CASSGQGAANNEQFF
. TRBJ1-5 TRBV9 . TGTGCCAGCAGCGTAGCTTCCGGGCTGCCCCAGCATTTT CASSVASGLPQHF
TRBD2 TRBJ2-7 TRBV7-2 . TGTGCCAGCAGCGGGGATAGCGGGATGGTCTACGAGCAGTACTTC CASSGDSGMVYEQYF
. TRBJ1-3 TRBV30 few TGTGCCTGGAGTGAAGGCAACACCATATATTTT CAWSEGNTIYF
. TRBJ2-5 TRBV5-1 . TGCGCCAGCAGCTGGGACCTGTACCAAGAGACCCAGTACTTC CASSWDLYQETQYF
. TRBJ1-4 TRBV7-2 . TGTGCCAGCAGCCTACAGGGATTAATGCGTGAAAAACTGTTTTTT CASSLQGLMREKLFF
TRBD1 TRBJ1-1 TRBV10-3 few TGTGCCATCAGTGACGACAGGGAGACGAACACTGAAGCTTTCTTT CAISDDRETNTEAFF
TRBD1 TRBJ2-5 TRBV4-1 . TGCGCCAGCAGCCAAGAGGGGACAGGGGTAAAGACCCAGTACTTC CASSQEGTGVKTQYF
. TRBJ1-5 TRBV18 few TGTGCCAGCTCACCAGGGGGCCCGGGACAGCCCCAGCATTTT CASSPGGPGQPQHF
TRBD1 TRBJ2-4 TRBV5-4 . TGTGCCAGCAGCTTGGGCACAGGGGTCGAAAACATTCAGTACTTC CASSLGTGVENIQYF
. TRBJ2-6 TRBV5-6 . TGTGCCAGCAGCTTGGAACAGGCGAACTCTGGGGCCAACGTCCTGACTTTC CASSLEQANSGANVLTF
. TRBJ1-6 TRBV10-3 once TGTGCCATCACTGGAGGGCCCGTTCATAATTCACCCCTCCACTTT CAITGGPVHNSPLHF
. TRBJ1-6 TRBV7-9 . TGTGCCAGCAGCTTACGGGCTGGAGATAATTCACCCCTCCACTTT CASSLRAGDNSPLHF
. TRBJ1-5 TRBV10-3 . TGTGCCATCAGTTATGGTGCGGGGAATCAGCCCCAGCATTTT CAISYGAGNQPQHF
. TRBJ1-4 TRBV7-9 . TGTGCCAGCAGCTTAGGTAACAGGGCTGGGGAAAAACTGTTTTTT CASSLGNRAGEKLFF
TRBD2 TRBJ2-5 TRBV11-2 . TGTGCCAGCAGCTTAGGGGCGTCTAGCGGGGGACAAGAGACCCAGTACTTC CASSLGASSGGQETQYF
TRBD1 TRBJ1-2 TRBV6-5 . TGTGCCAGCAGTTCCACCGGGACAGCTATCTATGGCTACACCTTC CASSSTGTAIYGYTF
. TRBJ1-1 TRBV2 . TGTGCCAGCAGTGGGGCCGGGGTAGGGGAAAGGGCTGAAGCTTTCTTT CASSGAGVGERAEAFF
. TRBJ1-2 TRBV9 . TGTGCCAGCAGCGTAGACGGTAGGGCAGGTCTAACGGCGGGCTACACCTTC CASSVDGRAGLTAGYTF
. TRBJ1-2 TRBV18 . TGTGCCAGCTCACCAAATCACAAAGACTATGGCTACACCTTC CASSPNHKDYGYTF
. TRBJ2-5 TRBV30 . TGTGCCTGGAGTGTACATGGGTTTTTTTTGGAGGCCCAGTACTTC CAWSVHGFFLEAQYF
. TRBJ1-1 TRBV18 . TGTGCCAGCTCACCATGGGCCGGCAAAAACACTGAAGCTTTCTTT CASSPWAGKNTEAFF
. TRBJ2-5 TRBV6-5 . TGTGCCAGCAGTGGTTCAGGGAGTGAGACCCAGTACTTC CASSGSGSETQYF
TRBD1 TRBJ1-5 TRBV28 . TGTGCCAGCACCATGGCAGGGGGGAGCAATCAGCCCCAGCATTTT CASTMAGGSNQPQHF
. TRBJ1-2 TRBV7-2 . TGTGCCAGCAGCTTAGAACAGGGACCTAACTATGGCTACACCTTC CASSLEQGPNYGYTF
. TRBJ2-2 TRBV7-9 . TGTGCCAGCAGCCTATGGGCCGCGAACACCGGGGAGCTGTTTTTT CASSLWAANTGELFF
. TRBJ2-7 TRBV9 . TGTGCCAGCAGCGTCTCTTGGGGGGATTCCTACGAGCAGTACTTC CASSVSWGDSYEQYF
. TRBJ1-2 TRBV6-1 . TGTGCCAGCAGTGTTAACGAAAACTATGGCTACACCTTC CASSVNENYGYTF
. TRBJ1-4 TRBV30 . TGTGCCTGGAACCAGGACGGATCTTCTAATGAAAAACTGTTTTTT CAWNQDGSSNEKLFF
. TRBJ1-6 TRBV23-1 . TGCGCCAGCAGTCACAAGGGCTTGCTGGGGATTTCACCCCTCCACTTT CASSHKGLLGISPLHF
. TRBJ1-1 TRBV18 . TGTGCCAGCTCCCTCCTCCCCCAGGGAGGTTCGAACACTGAAGCTTTCTTT CASSLLPQGGSNTEAFF
. TRBJ1-4 TRBV19 once TGTGCCAGTAGTATGTCGACGCAGGGTGCAACTAATGAAAAACTGTTTTTT CASSMSTQGATNEKLFF
. TRBJ1-2 TRBV6-5 . TGTGCCAGCAGCAACCATTTGGCCGGGGGCTACACCTTC CASSNHLAGGYTF
. TRBJ2-7 TRBV10-3 . TGTGCCATCAGTGAGTCGTTTACTACCTCCTACGAGCAGTACTTC CAISESFTTSYEQYF
. TRBJ2-3 TRBV6-5 . TGTGCCAGCAGAGGAGGGGGCTATACGCAGTATTTT CASRGGGYTQYF